Listed below are T cell receptor beta chains from one sample, sequenced in a study of blood T cells in healthy people across ages. From the 5' RACE reads, TCRdb called clonotypes with MiXCR, one entry per CDR3 protein. This table has 1.5 million to 2 million distinct CDR3 sequences, 28% appearing once. Sequenced material: blood. The source is a woman aged 25 to 45 in good health. The CDR3 runs from the conserved cysteine through the conserved F or W. A D gene is named only where the DNA matches it firmly. Size is stated for part of the rows, as once, few or many counts, or as a class when the clone is expanded.

D: -
J: TRBJ1-1
V: TRBV5-1
size: few
CDR3: CASSIREGTEAFF
DNA: TGCGCCAGCAGCATCAGGGAGGGCACTGAAGCTTTCTTT

D: -
J: TRBJ2-1
V: TRBV3-1
size: few
CDR3: CASSQEGGLYNEQFF
DNA: TGTGCCAGCAGCCAAGAGGGGGGTCTTTACAATGAGCAGTTCTTC

D: TRBD2
J: TRBJ2-5
V: TRBV5-1
size: -
CDR3: CASSLPGGAARKETQYF
DNA: TGCGCCAGCAGCCTCCCCGGGGGGGCAGCTCGGAAAGAGACCCAGTACTTC

D: -
J: TRBJ2-5
V: TRBV20-1
size: few
CDR3: CSAPKGEETQYF
DNA: TGCAGTGCACCAAAGGGGGAAGAGACCCAGTACTTC

D: -
J: TRBJ2-3
V: TRBV20-1
size: -
CDR3: CSARDGLFPDTQYF
DNA: TGCAGTGCTAGGGATGGACTATTCCCAGATACGCAGTATTTT

D: TRBD1
J: TRBJ1-1
V: TRBV6-6
size: -
CDR3: CASSKQQGMNTEAFF
DNA: TGTGCCAGCAGTAAGCAACAGGGGATGAACACTGAAGCTTTCTTT

D: TRBD1
J: TRBJ1-6
V: TRBV9
size: few
CDR3: CASSVRQGFSPLHF
DNA: TGTGCCAGCAGCGTACGACAGGGTTTTTCACCCCTCCACTTT

D: -
J: TRBJ2-2
V: TRBV20-1
size: -
CDR3: CSARGTPNVPGELFF
DNA: TGCAGTGCTAGGGGGACCCCCAATGTCCCCGGGGAGCTGTTTTTT

D: TRBD1
J: TRBJ2-3
V: TRBV16
size: -
CDR3: CASSQTGQGIDTQYF
DNA: TGTGCCAGCAGCCAGACTGGACAGGGGATAGATACGCAGTATTTT

D: -
J: TRBJ1-1
V: TRBV5-5
size: -
CDR3: CASSPKGRDTEAFF
DNA: TGTGCCAGCAGCCCGAAGGGGCGGGACACTGAAGCTTTCTTT

D: TRBD2
J: TRBJ2-1
V: TRBV19
size: -
CDR3: CASSILGTSYNEQFF
DNA: TGTGCCAGTAGTATTTTGGGGACTAGCTATAATGAGCAGTTCTTC

D: TRBD1
J: TRBJ2-1
V: TRBV5-6
size: -
CDR3: CASSFRTGHSYNEQFF
DNA: TGTGCCAGCAGCTTCCGGACAGGCCACTCCTATAATGAGCAGTTCTTC

D: TRBD1
J: TRBJ1-5
V: TRBV7-2
size: few
CDR3: CASSLTSGGYSNQPQHF
DNA: TGTGCCAGCAGCTTGACATCAGGGGGCTATAGCAATCAGCCCCAGCATTTT

D: -
J: TRBJ2-4
V: TRBV12-3/TRBV12-4
size: few
CDR3: CASSLLAGNYNEQYF
DNA: TGTGCCAGCAGTTTGTTGGCGGGCAACTACAATGAGCAGTACTTC

D: -
J: TRBJ2-5
V: TRBV28
size: few
CDR3: CASSLGATRGETQYF
DNA: TGTGCCAGCAGTTTAGGAGCCACAAGAGGAGAGACCCAGTACTTC

D: -
J: TRBJ2-1
V: TRBV12-3/TRBV12-4
size: many
CDR3: CASSFSRKYNEQFF
DNA: TGTGCCAGCAGTTTCTCGCGGAAATACAATGAGCAGTTCTTC

D: TRBD2
J: TRBJ2-7
V: TRBV10-2
size: many
CDR3: CASSLAEGNEQYF
DNA: TGCGCCAGCAGTCTAGCGGAGGGGAACGAGCAGTACTTC

D: TRBD2
J: TRBJ2-7
V: TRBV15
size: -
CDR3: CTTSRESSGSNEQYF
DNA: TGTACCACCAGCAGAGAGTCTAGCGGGAGTAACGAGCAGTACTTC

D: -
J: TRBJ1-5
V: TRBV9
size: -
CDR3: CASSEPGMNQPQHF
DNA: TGTGCCAGCAGCGAGCCGGGTATGAATCAGCCCCAGCATTTT

D: TRBD2
J: TRBJ2-3
V: TRBV29-1
size: -
CDR3: CSVEDLAGGPADTQYF
DNA: TGCAGCGTTGAAGATTTAGCGGGAGGGCCTGCAGATACGCAGTATTTT

D: -
J: TRBJ2-5
V: TRBV7-9
size: -
CDR3: CASSSQRRRETQYF
DNA: TGTGCCAGCAGCTCACAACGGCGTCGGGAGACCCAGTACTTC

D: -
J: TRBJ1-1
V: TRBV18
size: -
CDR3: CASSPPAGNTEAFF
DNA: TGTGCCAGCTCACCACCGGCAGGGAACACTGAAGCTTTCTTT

D: -
J: TRBJ1-2
V: TRBV2
size: few
CDR3: CASSDGEYSGYTF
DNA: TGTGCCAGCAGTGATGGGGAATATAGTGGCTACACCTTC

D: TRBD2
J: TRBJ2-1
V: TRBV4-3
size: -
CDR3: CASSNKPGLAGDNEQFF
DNA: TGCGCCAGCAGCAATAAACCGGGACTAGCGGGGGACAATGAGCAGTTCTTC

D: -
J: TRBJ2-3
V: TRBV7-3
size: few
CDR3: CASSLSQGAQYF
DNA: TGTGCCAGCAGCTTAAGTCAGGGCGCGCAGTATTTT

D: -
J: TRBJ2-1
V: TRBV7-9
size: few
CDR3: CASSTTSYEQFF
DNA: TGTGCCAGCAGCACGACCTCCTACGAGCAGTTCTTC

D: -
J: TRBJ2-5
V: TRBV11-2
size: few
CDR3: CASSPPRVRVQETQYF
DNA: TGTGCCAGCAGCCCCCCTCGGGTTAGGGTCCAAGAGACCCAGTACTTC

D: TRBD2
J: TRBJ2-7
V: TRBV6-5
size: -
CDR3: CASRGGLAENYGQYF
DNA: TGTGCCAGCCGAGGGGGACTAGCGGAGAACTACGGGCAGTACTTC